The clone carrying this T cell receptor beta chain occurred a few times. Its specificity is unknown. The sample is drawn from a study of beta chain features in type 1 diabetes. Study conclusions and caveats: Across all four CD4+ subsets, people with type 1 diabetes showed modestly shorter TCRB CDR3s.

The study reverse transcribed the entire isolated RNA, so it sequenced expressed TCRB transcripts. The assay was immunoSEQ multiplex PCR, and TCRdb's table has in-frame clones only and misses some. The sample has 25,000 to 30,000 clones; around three fifths are singletons. Germline V gene lookup returns CDR1 MDHEN and CDR2 SYDVKM. CDR3 length equals 14 residues. J gave up 7 bases and V 3 bases, and 7 bases lay outside the gene matches. The rearrangement joins TRBV28 to TRBJ1-2, with 8 bases aligning to TRBD1. The sample was Tregs from blood. The TCR originated in a woman aged 18-29 years with type 1 diabetes. The CDR3 spells CASSLAGGGSGYTF. For the CDR3, the DNA is TGTGCCAGCAGTTTGGCAGGGGGCGGGTCTGGCTACACCTTC.